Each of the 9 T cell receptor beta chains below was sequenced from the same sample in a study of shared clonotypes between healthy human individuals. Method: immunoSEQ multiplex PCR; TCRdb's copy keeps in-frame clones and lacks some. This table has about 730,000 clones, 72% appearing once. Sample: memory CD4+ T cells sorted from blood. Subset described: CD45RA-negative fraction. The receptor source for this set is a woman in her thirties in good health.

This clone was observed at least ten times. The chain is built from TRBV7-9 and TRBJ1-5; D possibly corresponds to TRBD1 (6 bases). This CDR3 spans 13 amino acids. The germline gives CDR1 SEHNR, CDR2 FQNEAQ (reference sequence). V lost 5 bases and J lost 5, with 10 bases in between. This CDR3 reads CASSLRTDQPQHF. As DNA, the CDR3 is TGTGCCAGCAGCCTGCGGACAGATCAGCCCCAGCATTTT.

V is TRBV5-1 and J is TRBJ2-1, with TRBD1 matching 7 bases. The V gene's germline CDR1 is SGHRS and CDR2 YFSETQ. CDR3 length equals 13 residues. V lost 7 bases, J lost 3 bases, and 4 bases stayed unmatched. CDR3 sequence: CASRQGDYNEQFF. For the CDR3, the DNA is TGCGCCAGCCGACAGGGCGACTACAATGAGCAGTTCTTC.

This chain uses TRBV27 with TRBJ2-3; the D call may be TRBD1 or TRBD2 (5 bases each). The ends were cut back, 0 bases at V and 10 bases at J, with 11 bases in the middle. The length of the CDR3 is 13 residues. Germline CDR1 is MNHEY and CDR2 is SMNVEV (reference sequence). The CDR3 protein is CASSLSGTLSQYF. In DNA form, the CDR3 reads TGTGCCAGCAGTTTATCGGGGACCCTTTCGCAGTATTTT.

The CDR3 coding sequence is TGCAGCGTTGGAGGTTCTGCGGCGTCTAGCACAGATACGCAGTATTTT. Protein: CSVGGSAASSTDTQYF. The V call is TRBV29-1, the J call TRBJ2-3, with D unresolved. The germline V gene encodes CDR1 SQVTM and CDR2 ANQGSEA. The ends were cut back, 4 bases at V and 0 bases at J, with 17 bases in the middle. The CDR3 spans 16 residues.

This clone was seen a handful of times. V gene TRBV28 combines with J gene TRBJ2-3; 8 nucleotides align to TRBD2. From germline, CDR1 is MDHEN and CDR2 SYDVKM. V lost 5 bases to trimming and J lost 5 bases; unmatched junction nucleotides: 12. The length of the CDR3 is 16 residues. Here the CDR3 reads CASSPMLAGLGDTQYF. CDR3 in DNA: TGTGCCAGCAGTCCCATGCTAGCGGGCCTAGGAGATACGCAGTATTTT.

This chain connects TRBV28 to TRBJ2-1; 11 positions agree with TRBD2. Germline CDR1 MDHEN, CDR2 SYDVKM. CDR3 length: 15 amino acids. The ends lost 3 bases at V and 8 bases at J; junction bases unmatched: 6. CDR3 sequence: CASSLFTSGSDEQFF. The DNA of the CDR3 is TGTGCCAGCAGTTTGTTCACTAGCGGGAGCGATGAGCAGTTCTTC.

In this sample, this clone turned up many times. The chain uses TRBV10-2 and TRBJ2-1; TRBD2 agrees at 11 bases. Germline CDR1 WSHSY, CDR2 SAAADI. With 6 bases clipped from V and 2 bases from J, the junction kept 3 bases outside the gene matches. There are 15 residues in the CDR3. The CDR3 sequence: CASSLAGGPYNEQFF. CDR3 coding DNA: TGCGCCAGCAGCTTAGCGGGAGGGCCCTACAATGAGCAGTTCTTC.

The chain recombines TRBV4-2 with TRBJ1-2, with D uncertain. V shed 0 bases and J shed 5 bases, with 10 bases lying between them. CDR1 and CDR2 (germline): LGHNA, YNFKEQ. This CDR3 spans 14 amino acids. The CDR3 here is CASSQDITVYGYTF. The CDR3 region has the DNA TGTGCCAGCAGCCAAGATATCACAGTTTATGGCTACACCTTC.

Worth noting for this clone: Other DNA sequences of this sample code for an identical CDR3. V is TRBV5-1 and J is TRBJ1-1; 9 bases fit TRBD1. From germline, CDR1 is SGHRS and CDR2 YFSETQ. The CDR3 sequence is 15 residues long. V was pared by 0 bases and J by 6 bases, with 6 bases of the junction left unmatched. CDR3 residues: CASSLGDRDFAEAFF. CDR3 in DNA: TGCGCCAGCAGCTTGGGGGACAGGGATTTTGCTGAAGCTTTCTTT.